Here is one T cell receptor beta chain with its context. The data were taken from a study of blood T cell repertoires in COVID-19. Original processing notes: Nucleated cell counts were estimated from reference gene primer amplification. The data were produced by immunoSEQ multiplex PCR, yet TCRdb's version contains in-frame clones alone and is incomplete. V, J and clone size were drawn from that table, and D and trimming were deduced from the DNA. The sample contains roughly 160,000 clones, about 86% of which appear only once. Germline loops: CDR1 SGDLS, CDR2 YYNGEE. Between the trimmed V and J ends, which lost 4 bases and 2 bases, there was a span of 9 bases. The CDR3 runs 13 residues.

The sample comprised peripheral blood. The rearrangement joins TRBV9 to TRBJ1-1; D unresolved. The origin of this receptor is a man in his fifties with active or convalescent COVID-19. The CDR3 DNA sequence: TGTGCCAGCAGCATCACAGATAACACTGAAGCTTTCTTT. This sequence encodes CASSITDNTEAFF.